The clone carrying this T cell receptor beta chain turned up a few times. The data originate from a study of CD8+ T cells in alopecia areata. Reverse transcription of extracted RNA yielded cDNA, which provided the sequencing template. The protocol was immunoSEQ multiplex PCR, while the TCRdb copy is restricted to in-frame clones and leaves out a portion. The data hold 200,000 to 250,000 clones, with roughly two fifths observed a single time. Regarding treatment: oral pan-JAK inhibitor, 5-10 mg twice daily. V trimming: 0 bases; J trimming: 2 bases; junction bases outside the gene matches: 7. CDR1 is SGHVS and CDR2 is FQNEAQ in the germline V gene. The CDR3 loop spans 17 amino acids.

The V call is TRBV7-8, the J call TRBJ1-1; the match to TRBD1 covers 9 bases. Specimen: CD4+ T cells sorted from blood, collected at approximately week 34, from a patient treated with tofacitinib. The sequence came from a human donor with alopecia areata. The CDR3 sequence: CASSLAGTGKPNTEAFF. The DNA of the CDR3 is TGTGCCAGCAGCTTAGCCGGGACAGGGAAGCCTAACACTGAAGCTTTCTTT.